This T cell receptor (beta chain) was identified during a study of blood T cell repertoires in COVID-19. Study information: The origin of the acute and convalescent COVID-19 samples was the United States, Italy and Spain.

Per the germline V gene, CDR1 is SQVTM and CDR2 is ANQGSEA. The J segment lost 6 bases and the V segment lost 1 base, leaving 4 bases of the junction unmatched. There are 14 residues in the CDR3. In the study's own analysis: Counts of nucleated cells, estimated from reference gene primer amplification, were obtained. TCRdb's table, derived via immunoSEQ multiplex PCR, lists solely in-frame clones and lacks some. From that table come the V and J calls and clone size; the DNA was used to work out D and trimming. The sample consists of some 530,000 clones, around 85% of them appearing once. The V and J genes are TRBV29-1 and TRBJ2-1; 9 bases fit TRBD1. The clonotype originates from a human donor in a cohort sampled during active COVID-19. The source material was peripheral blood. The CDR3 is CSVEVAGQGNEQFF. Written as DNA, the CDR3 is TGCAGCGTTGAAGTGGCGGGACAGGGCAATGAGCAGTTCTTC.